This T cell receptor (beta chain) comes out of a study of monozygotic twins with inflammatory bowel disease. Findings and limits, study-wide: In these data, no single strong IBD-associated signal or clonotype received support. Among IBD patients, fewer clonotypes were shared with others than among healthy twins, especially with disease activity. The analysis failed to separate different T cell subtypes.

Comments on this clonotype: Antigen specificity is unknown.

The length of the CDR3 is 13 residues. Template switching was used to attach UMIs, which incorporated a 6-nucleotide sample barcode. TCRdb reprocessed the 5' RACE reads and stores each CDR3 protein as one record, lacking DNA. Found here are about 350,000 distinct CDR3 sequences; the top ten clones hold around 2%. V and J are TRBV12-3 or TRBV12-4 and TRBJ2-5. This TCR was sampled from a human donor with ulcerative colitis or Crohn's disease, or a healthy co-twin of an affected twin (not recorded which). What was sequenced was blood. CDR3 loop: CASSTTTRPTQYF.